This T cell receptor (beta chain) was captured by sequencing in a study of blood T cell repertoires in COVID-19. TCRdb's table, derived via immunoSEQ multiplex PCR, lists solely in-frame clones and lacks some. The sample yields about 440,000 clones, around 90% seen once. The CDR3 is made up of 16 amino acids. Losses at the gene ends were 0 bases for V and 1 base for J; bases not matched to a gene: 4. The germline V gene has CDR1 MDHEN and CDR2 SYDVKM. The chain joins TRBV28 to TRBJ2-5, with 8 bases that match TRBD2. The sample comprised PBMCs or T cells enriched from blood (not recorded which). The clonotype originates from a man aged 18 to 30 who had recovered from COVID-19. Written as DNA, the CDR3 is TGTGCCAGCAGTTTATGGGACCTAGCGGGCCAAGAGACCCAGTACTTC. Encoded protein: CASSLWDLAGQETQYF.